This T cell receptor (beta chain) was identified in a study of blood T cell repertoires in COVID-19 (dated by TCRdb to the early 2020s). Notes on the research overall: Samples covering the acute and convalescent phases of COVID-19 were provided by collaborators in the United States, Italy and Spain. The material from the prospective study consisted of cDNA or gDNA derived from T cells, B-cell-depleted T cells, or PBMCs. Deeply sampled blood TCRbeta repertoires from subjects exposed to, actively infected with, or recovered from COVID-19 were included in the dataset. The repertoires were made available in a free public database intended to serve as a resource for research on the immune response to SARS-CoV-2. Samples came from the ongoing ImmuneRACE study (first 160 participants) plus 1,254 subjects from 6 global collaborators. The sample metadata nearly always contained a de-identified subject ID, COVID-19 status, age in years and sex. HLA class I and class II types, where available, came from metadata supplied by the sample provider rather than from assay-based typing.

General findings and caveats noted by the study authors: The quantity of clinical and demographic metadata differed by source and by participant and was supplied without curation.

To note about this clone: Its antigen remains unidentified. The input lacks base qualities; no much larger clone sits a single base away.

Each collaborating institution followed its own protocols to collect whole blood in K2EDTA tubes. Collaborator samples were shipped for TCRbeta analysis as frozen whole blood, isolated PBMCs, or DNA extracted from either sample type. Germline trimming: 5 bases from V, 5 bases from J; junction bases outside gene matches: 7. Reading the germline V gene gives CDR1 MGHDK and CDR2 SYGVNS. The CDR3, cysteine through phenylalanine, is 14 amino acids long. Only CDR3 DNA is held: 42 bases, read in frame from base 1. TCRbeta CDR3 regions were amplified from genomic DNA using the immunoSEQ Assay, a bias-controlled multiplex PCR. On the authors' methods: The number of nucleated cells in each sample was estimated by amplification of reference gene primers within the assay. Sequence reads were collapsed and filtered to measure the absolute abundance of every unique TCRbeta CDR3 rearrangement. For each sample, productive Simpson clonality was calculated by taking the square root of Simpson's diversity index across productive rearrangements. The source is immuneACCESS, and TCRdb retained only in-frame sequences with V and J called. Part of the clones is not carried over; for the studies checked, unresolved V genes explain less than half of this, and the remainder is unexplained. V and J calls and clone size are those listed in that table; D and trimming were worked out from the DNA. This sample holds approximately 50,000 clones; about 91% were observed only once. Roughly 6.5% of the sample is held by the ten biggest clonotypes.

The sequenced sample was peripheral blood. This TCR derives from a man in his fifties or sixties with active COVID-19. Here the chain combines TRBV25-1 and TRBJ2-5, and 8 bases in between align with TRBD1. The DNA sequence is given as TGTGCCAGCAGTTCGCCAGGGGGCGGGGAGACCCAGTACTTC. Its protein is CASSSPGGGETQYF.